One sample yielded the 27 T cell receptor beta chains listed below, sequenced in a study of cytomegalovirus exposure and HLA in healthy donors (dated by TCRdb to about 2017). Library preparation used the immunoSEQ multiplex PCR assay. A mixture of 60 forward primers for TCR Vbeta segments and 13 reverse primers for TCR Jbeta segments was used in the multiplex PCR. TCRdb's version of the immuneACCESS table is confined to in-frame rearrangements and falls short of the full clone set. An unresolved V gene accounts for under half of the shortfall where checked; the remainder is of unknown origin. The sample yields roughly 170,000 clones; roughly 84% were counted once. The biggest ten clones account for approximately 1.2% of the sample. The specimen sequenced was PBMCs. These receptors all come from a girl aged 2 to 10 in good health and CMV-seropositive.

V gene TRBV2 combines with J gene TRBJ2-1, with 16 bases aligning to TRBD2. The CDR3 is 19 residues long. V lost 6 bases and J lost 10; bases outside the gene matches: 18. CDR1 and CDR2 from the germline V gene are SNHLY and FYNNEI. The CDR3 DNA sequence: TGTGCCAGCAGAGCGATGGGACTAGCGGGGGGGCAGGGGGGAGAGGAGCAGTTCTTC. Translating gives CASRAMGLAGGQGGEEQFF. The whole variable domain, filled in from reference TRBV2 and TRBJ2-1, reads EPEVTQTPSHQVTQMGQEVILRCVPISNHLYFYWYRQILGQKVEFLVSFYNNEISEKSEIFDDQFSVERPDGSNFTLKIRSTKLEDSAMYFCASRAMGLAGGQGGEEQFFGPGTRLTVL.

The rearrangement uses TRBV15 and TRBJ2-1; 8 bases fit TRBD2. The CDR3 runs 16 residues. J was trimmed by 0 bases and V by 2 bases; bases with no gene match: 3. CDR1 and CDR2 (germline): LNHNV, YYDKDF (reference sequence). CDR3 sequence reads: CATSRRSGSSYNEQFF. CDR3 sequence (DNA): TGTGCCACCAGCAGACGGAGCGGGAGCTCCTACAATGAGCAGTTCTTC. Full variable domain (remainder filled in from reference TRBV15 and TRBJ2-1): DAMVIQNPRYQVTQFGKPVTLSCSQTLNHNVMYWYQQKSSQAPKLLFHYYDKDFNNEADTPDNFQSRRPNTSFCFLDIRSPGLGDTAMYLCATSRRSGSSYNEQFFGPGTRLTVL.

Details on this clone: The same CDR3 is also encoded by other DNA sequences in this sample. The chain has TRBV10-3 and TRBJ2-1, with 11 bases identical to TRBD2. The CDR3 has 15 residues. The trim removed 3 bases at V and 5 bases at J, leaving 3 bases unmatched. Germline-derived CDR1 and CDR2 are ENHRY and SYGVKD. The CDR3 coding sequence is TGTGCCATCAGTGATGTAGCGGGAGGGAACAATGAGCAGTTCTTC. The encoded protein is CAISDVAGGNNEQFF.

The V and J genes are TRBV1 and TRBJ2-2; no check of the table's D call, TRBD2, against the DNA was made. TRBV1 is recorded as a pseudogene. The CDR3 length is 15 residues. Here the CDR3 DNA reads TGCACCAGCAGCCAGTACTTGGCGGTCACCGGGGAGCTGTTTTTT. Protein sequence: CTSSQYLAVTGELFF.

The chain links TRBV6-5 to TRBJ1-2, with a tentative D call TRBD1 (5 bases). The CDR3 runs 13 residues. V lost 5 bases to trimming and J lost 5 bases, with 12 bases between them. CDR1 and CDR2 (germline): MNHEY, SVGAGI. The CDR3 spells CASSQGQRYGYTF. The CDR3 DNA is TGTGCCAGCAGTCAAGGACAACGTTATGGCTACACCTTC.

The gene calls are TRBV5-1 and TRBJ2-3; 10 bases line up with TRBD2. V shed 1 base and J 4 bases; nucleotides not matched to a gene: 3. The length of the CDR3 is 15 residues. Germline lookup yields CDR1 SGHRS and CDR2 YFSETQ. CDR3 coding DNA: TGCGCCAGCAGCTTGTTCCTAGCGGGGGCAGATACGCAGTATTTT. The encoded protein is CASSLFLAGADTQYF.

This chain connects TRBV25-1 to TRBJ2-7; TRBD1 matches 8 bases. This CDR3 is built from 13 residues. V shed 8 bases and J 4 bases; nucleotides not matched to a gene: 7. Germline V gene data show CDR1 as MGHDK and CDR2 as SYGVNS. This CDR3 is CASQDRVSYEQYF. The CDR3 DNA follows: TGTGCCAGCCAGGACAGGGTTTCATACGAGCAGTACTTC.

This clone was found once. V is TRBV28 and J is TRBJ2-7, with D uncertain. The CDR3 loop spans 14 amino acids. Germline V lookup: CDR1 MDHEN, CDR2 SYDVKM. V was shortened by 4 bases and J by 0 bases, with 10 bases between the two germline ends. The CDR3 bases are TGTGCCAGCAGTTCTCAGGTCCTCTCCTACGAGCAGTACTTC. Translated, it gives CASSSQVLSYEQYF.

This clone was detected a few times. The V and J genes are TRBV6-1 and TRBJ1-5; 7 bases line up with TRBD1. Per the germline V gene, CDR1 is MNHNS and CDR2 is SASEGT. Trimming at V came to 4 bases and at J to 4 bases, leaving 4 bases not matched to a gene. The CDR3 has 14 amino acids. The DNA of the CDR3 is TGTGCCAGCAGTGGACAGGGTGGGAATCAGCCCCAGCATTTT. Translated: CASSGQGGNQPQHF.

The V gene is TRBV7-3, the J gene TRBJ1-5, with 8 bases matching TRBD1. After removal of 4 bases from V and 2 bases from J, the junction contained 19 bases not matched to a gene. Germline V lookup: CDR1 SGHTA, CDR2 FQGTGA. The CDR3 length is 20 residues. The CDR3 DNA follows: TGTGCCAGCAGCTCCCCCCCCCAACCTCACGGACAGGGACGCAATCAGCCCCAGCATTTT. Protein: CASSSPPQPHGQGRNQPQHF.

This chain connects TRBV5-1 to TRBJ1-3; D unclear. V lost 0 bases, J lost 2 bases, and 6 bases lay in between. Per germline, CDR1 SGHRS and CDR2 YFSETQ. The CDR3 loop spans 14 amino acids. CDR3 in amino acids: CASSLAGTGNTIYF. The DNA for the CDR3 is TGCGCCAGCAGCTTGGCGGGGACTGGAAACACCATATATTTT.

A remark on this clone: The same CDR3 also results from other DNA sequences found in this sample. The CDR3 region has the DNA TGTGCCAGCAGTTTATCTAAGGGGGCCTACGAGCAGTACTTC. Amino acid sequence: CASSLSKGAYEQYF. The chain recombines TRBV27 with TRBJ2-7, with D possibly TRBD1 on 6 matching bases. This CDR3 has 14 residues. The V and J ends lost 0 bases and 2 bases respectively, with 8 bases between them. Looked up from germline, CDR1 is MNHEY and CDR2 is SMNVEV (reference sequence).

This chain connects TRBV5-1 to TRBJ2-2, with 8 bases that match TRBD1. The CDR3 loop spans 17 amino acids. Germline V gene data show CDR1 as SGHRS and CDR2 as YFSETQ. After removal of 4 bases from V and 1 base from J, the junction contained 9 bases not matched to a gene. Written as DNA, the CDR3 is TGCGCCAGCAGCCCCCGGTCCGGGACAGGGAACACCGGGGAGCTGTTTTTT. Its protein is CASSPRSGTGNTGELFF. The full variable domain, completed using reference TRBV5-1 and TRBJ2-2, is KAGVTQTPRYLIKTRGQQVTLSCSPISGHRSVSWYQQTPGQGLQFLFEYFSETQRNKGNFPGRFSGRQFSNSRSEMNVSTLELGDSALYLCASSPRSGTGNTGELFFGEGSRLTVL.

V gene TRBV11-3 combines with J gene TRBJ2-3; 7 bases agree with TRBD2. The germline gives CDR1 SGHNT, CDR2 YENEEA. V was pared by 1 base and J by 6 bases, with 22 bases of the junction left unmatched. The CDR3 sequence is 20 residues long. The CDR3 DNA reads TGTGCCAGCAGCTTAGTGGTAGGCTCGCTAGCGGCCCTCCCGGGCGATACGCAGTATTTT. It codes for CASSLVVGSLAALPGDTQYF.

This chain uses TRBV10-1 with TRBJ2-7, with 7 bases identical to TRBD1. The V gene end was trimmed by 3 bases and the J gene end by 4 bases; junction bases not matched to a gene: 9. CDR3 length: 15 amino acids. Germline loops: CDR1 WNHNN, CDR2 SYGVQD (reference sequence). CDR3 residues: CASSDFGTERYEQYF. CDR3 nucleotides: TGCGCCAGCAGTGACTTCGGGACAGAACGTTACGAGCAGTACTTC.

This chain connects TRBV18 to TRBJ2-7; D remains unclear. The germline gives CDR1 KGHSH, CDR2 LQKENI. V dropped 2 bases and J dropped 1 base, with 12 bases sitting between them. This CDR3 has 15 residues. CDR3 region: CASSPVSMSSYEQYF. CDR3 nucleotides: TGTGCCAGCTCACCAGTCTCCATGAGTTCCTACGAGCAGTACTTC.

V gene TRBV5-1 combines with J gene TRBJ1-2; TRBD1 matches at 10 bases. The CDR3 covers 15 residues. The germline V gene encodes CDR1 SGHRS and CDR2 YFSETQ. Germline trimming cut 4 bases from V and 6 bases from J; bases unmatched to any gene: 9. CDR3 bases: TGCGCCAGCAGCAAACCGGGACAGGGGATCGATGGCTACACCTTC. It encodes CASSKPGQGIDGYTF.

The sample holds one count of this clone. The chain has TRBV9 and TRBJ2-2, with 12 bases matching TRBD2. This CDR3 region has 19 residues. The V gene end was trimmed by 0 bases and the J gene end by 4 bases; junction bases not matched to a gene: 10. CDR1 and CDR2 (germline): SGDLS, YYNGEE. This CDR3 reads CASSVEVLAGGPGTGELFF. DNA of the CDR3: TGTGCCAGCAGCGTAGAGGTTCTAGCGGGAGGGCCCGGCACCGGGGAGCTGTTTTTT. Filled out from reference TRBV9 and TRBJ2-2, the complete variable domain reads DSGVTQTPKHLITATGQRVTLRCSPRSGDLSVYWYQQSLDQGLQFLIQYYNGEERAKGNILERFSAQQFPDLHSELNLSSLELGDSALYFCASSVEVLAGGPGTGELFFGEGSRLTVL.

The genes are TRBV6-4 and TRBJ2-1; 12 nucleotides match TRBD2. Germline lookup yields CDR1 MRHNA and CDR2 SNTAGT. CDR3 length: 16 residues. V shed 10 bases, J shed 6 bases, and the junction held 13 bases outside the gene matches. The CDR3, as DNA: TGTGCCACCTCTCGACTAGCGGGGGAAGGTAGCAATGAGCAGTTCTTC. It specifies CATSRLAGEGSNEQFF.

The gene calls are TRBV10-3 and TRBJ2-7, with D possibly TRBD1 on 8 matching bases. Trimming removed 6 bases at V and 2 bases at J, with 14 bases between. This CDR3 is 14 amino acids long. Germline CDR1 is ENHRY and CDR2 is SYGVKD. This chain's CDR3 is CAIRPQGGTYEQYF. CDR3 nucleotide sequence: TGTGCCATCAGACCACAGGGGGGGACCTACGAGCAGTACTTC.

The chain links TRBV27 to TRBJ1-4, with D hard to call. In germline, CDR1 is MNHEY, CDR2 SMNVEV (reference sequence). The CDR3 spans 13 residues. V shed 4 bases and J shed 0 bases, with 3 bases lying between them. CDR3 coding DNA: TGTGCCAGCAGTTCTGCAACTAATGAAAAACTGTTTTTT. This sequence encodes CASSSATNEKLFF.

The genes are TRBV6-5 and TRBJ1-5; D gene ambiguous. CDR3 length equals 13 residues. From germline, CDR1 is MNHEY and CDR2 SVGAGI. Trimming took off 6 bases at V and 6 bases at J, with 12 bases between the two ends. CDR3 amino acids: CASSPSSAQPQHF. The CDR3 coding sequence is TGTGCCAGCAGCCCCAGTAGCGCTCAGCCCCAGCATTTT.

The chain couples TRBV19 to TRBJ1-3; no clear D gene. V was cut by 11 bases and J by 2 bases, with 16 bases left in between. This CDR3 is 14 amino acids long. Germline V gene sequence: CDR1 LNHDA, CDR2 SQIVND (reference sequence). The CDR3 DNA is TGTGCCGTCCGGACGGGATTTCCTGGAAACACCATATATTTT. This encodes CAVRTGFPGNTIYF.

V gene TRBV19 combines with J gene TRBJ2-5; TRBD2 matches at 14 bases. From germline, CDR1 is LNHDA and CDR2 SQIVND (reference sequence). This CDR3 contains 17 residues. Trimming cost V 6 bases and J 3 bases; bases outside gene matches: 9. The CDR3 DNA reads TGTGCCAGTAGCCCGGGACTAGCGGGAGCAAACGAAGAGACCCAGTACTTC. Translated: CASSPGLAGANEETQYF.

The chain joins TRBV10-3 to TRBJ1-2, with 7 nucleotides matching TRBD1. CDR3 length equals 16 residues. Germline V gene lookup returns CDR1 ENHRY and CDR2 SYGVKD. J lost 5 bases, V lost 10 bases, and 19 bases had no gene match. CDR3 bases: TGTGCCACCACTTTAGGGGGCCAGTCGCGGGAATATGGCTACACCTTC. Protein product: CATTLGGQSREYGYTF.

The chain joins TRBV5-1 to TRBJ2-5, with TRBD1 matching 7 bases. CDR1 is SGHRS and CDR2 is YFSETQ in the germline V gene. The CDR3 sequence is 16 residues long. After removal of 4 bases from V and 1 base from J, the junction contained 10 bases not matched to a gene. CDR3 sequence reads: CASSARVGDSQETQYF. DNA for the CDR3: TGCGCCAGCAGCGCCCGGGTGGGGGACAGCCAAGAGACCCAGTACTTC. The full variable domain, with the rest looked up from reference TRBV5-1 and TRBJ2-5, is KAGVTQTPRYLIKTRGQQVTLSCSPISGHRSVSWYQQTPGQGLQFLFEYFSETQRNKGNFPGRFSGRQFSNSRSEMNVSTLELGDSALYLCASSARVGDSQETQYFGPGTRLLVL.

This clone was observed a single time. CDR3 sequence (DNA): TGTGCCTGGAGTCCCGGGACTAGCGGCACAGATACGCAGTATTTT. It specifies CAWSPGTSGTDTQYF. This chain uses TRBV30 with TRBJ2-3, with 10 bases fitting TRBD2. J was trimmed by 1 base and V by 2 bases; bases with no gene match: 3. From germline, CDR1 is GTSNPN and CDR2 SVGIG (reference sequence). The CDR3 is made up of 15 amino acids.